These T cell receptor beta chains were read from a single sample in a study of radiation and T cells in renal cell carcinoma. TCRdb's copy holds only in-frame clones and misses some; the assay was immunoSEQ multiplex PCR. Among tens of thousands of clones listed, around four fifths were seen once. The sequencing used blood, collected from a patient whose treatment included radiotherapy and nephrectomy. The receptors were sampled from a man in his fifties or sixties with renal cell carcinoma. Both conserved end residues are part of each CDR3. Fields, in order: CDR3 length, J gene, D gene, clone size, V gene, CDR3 DNA, CDR3 protein. A D gene is named only where the DNA matches it firmly. Rows may omit the clone size; those that give it use once, few, many or a size class.

len: 13
j_gene: TRBJ1-1
d_gene: NA
abundance: once
v_gene: TRBV6-6
CDR3nt: TGTGCCAGCAGACTCGACAGGAACACTGAAGCTTTCTTT
CDR3aa: CASRLDRNTEAFF

len: 13
j_gene: TRBJ1-5
d_gene: NA
abundance: once
v_gene: TRBV28
CDR3nt: TGTGCCAGCAGTGGGACACCCAATCAGCCCCAGCATTTT
CDR3aa: CASSGTPNQPQHF

len: 15
j_gene: TRBJ1-1
d_gene: NA
abundance: NA
v_gene: TRBV9
CDR3nt: TGTGCCAGCAGCCCAGAAGACACAGTCAACACTGAAGCTTTCTTT
CDR3aa: CASSPEDTVNTEAFF

len: 17
j_gene: TRBJ2-3
d_gene: TRBD2
abundance: NA
v_gene: TRBV9
CDR3nt: TGTGCCAGCAGCGTAGAGTTTGAAGCGGGGGGCACAGATACGCAGTATTTT
CDR3aa: CASSVEFEAGGTDTQYF

len: 15
j_gene: TRBJ1-1
d_gene: NA
abundance: few
v_gene: TRBV5-4
CDR3nt: TGTGCCAGCAGCTTTACGGCGAAAGGGGCCACTGAAGCTTTCTTT
CDR3aa: CASSFTAKGATEAFF

len: 14
j_gene: TRBJ1-1
d_gene: TRBD1
abundance: few
v_gene: TRBV5-1
CDR3nt: TGCGCCAGCAGCTCACTACGACAGGGGGTTGAAGCTTTCTTT
CDR3aa: CASSSLRQGVEAFF

len: 17
j_gene: TRBJ2-7
d_gene: TRBD2
abundance: NA
v_gene: TRBV5-5
CDR3nt: TGTGCCAGCAGCTTGGCCCCTAGCGGGAGTGTTGGCTACGAGCAGTACTTC
CDR3aa: CASSLAPSGSVGYEQYF

len: 16
j_gene: TRBJ2-5
d_gene: NA
abundance: NA
v_gene: TRBV7-4
CDR3nt: TGTGCCAGCAGCTTAGAGGGTCAGAGCGCAAGGGAGACCCAGTACTTC
CDR3aa: CASSLEGQSARETQYF

len: 13
j_gene: TRBJ2-7
d_gene: NA
abundance: NA
v_gene: TRBV6-5
CDR3nt: TGTGCCAGCATCTCCCCCGGGACATACGAGCAGTACTTC
CDR3aa: CASISPGTYEQYF

len: 15
j_gene: TRBJ2-3
d_gene: TRBD1
abundance: NA
v_gene: TRBV5-1
CDR3nt: TGCGCCAGCAGCTTGTCCGGGACAGCAGCAGATACGCAGTATTTT
CDR3aa: CASSLSGTAADTQYF

len: 13
j_gene: TRBJ1-1
d_gene: TRBD1
abundance: few
v_gene: TRBV10-3
CDR3nt: TGTGCCATTAGACAGGGGGAGGACACTGAAGCTTTCTTT
CDR3aa: CAIRQGEDTEAFF

len: 14
j_gene: TRBJ1-4
d_gene: NA
abundance: once
v_gene: TRBV4-1
CDR3nt: TGCGCCAGCAGCCAAGTGCTGGGGGAGGAAAAACTGTTTTTT
CDR3aa: CASSQVLGEEKLFF

len: 16
j_gene: TRBJ1-5
d_gene: NA
abundance: NA
v_gene: TRBV27
CDR3nt: TGTGCCAGCAGTTGCCCGACAGAAACTAGCAATCAGCCCCAGCATTTT
CDR3aa: CASSCPTETSNQPQHF

len: 13
j_gene: TRBJ1-2
d_gene: NA
abundance: NA
v_gene: TRBV6-1
CDR3nt: TGTGCCAGCAGTGAACGGCTCCTCTATGGCTACACCTTC
CDR3aa: CASSERLLYGYTF

len: 15
j_gene: TRBJ2-2
d_gene: TRBD1
abundance: NA
v_gene: TRBV6-5
CDR3nt: TGTGCCAGCAGCAAGGGACAGGGAATCTCCGGGGAGCTGTTTTTT
CDR3aa: CASSKGQGISGELFF

len: 15
j_gene: TRBJ2-5
d_gene: TRBD1
abundance: NA
v_gene: TRBV6-5
CDR3nt: TGTGCCAGCAGTACCGGGACAGGGATTCGCGAGACCCAGTACTTC
CDR3aa: CASSTGTGIRETQYF

len: 18
j_gene: TRBJ1-2
d_gene: NA
abundance: NA
v_gene: TRBV4-3
CDR3nt: TGCGCCAGCAGCCAAGATGTTACGCGAACTGTCTTTTTTTTTGGCTACACCTTC
CDR3aa: CASSQDVTRTVFFFGYTF

len: 16
j_gene: TRBJ2-7
d_gene: NA
abundance: NA
v_gene: TRBV28
CDR3nt: TGTGCCAGCAGTAGCGGCGCGGCGGGGCCATACTACGAGCAGTACTTC
CDR3aa: CASSSGAAGPYYEQYF

len: 18
j_gene: TRBJ1-1
d_gene: TRBD1
abundance: NA
v_gene: TRBV18
CDR3nt: TGTGCCAGCACCAGGGTGGAGATAACGACAGGGATGAACACTGAAGCTTTCTTT
CDR3aa: CASTRVEITTGMNTEAFF

len: 17
j_gene: TRBJ2-5
d_gene: TRBD2
abundance: NA
v_gene: TRBV10-3
CDR3nt: TGTGCCATCAGTGACCGTACTAGCGGGGGGCCCCAAGAGACCCAGTACTTC
CDR3aa: CAISDRTSGGPQETQYF

len: 18
j_gene: TRBJ2-6
d_gene: NA
abundance: NA
v_gene: TRBV4-1
CDR3nt: TGCGCCAGCAGCCAAGTGCGGGACAGATACTCTGGGGCCAACGTCCTGACTTTC
CDR3aa: CASSQVRDRYSGANVLTF

len: 15
j_gene: TRBJ1-4
d_gene: TRBD1
abundance: few
v_gene: TRBV5-4
CDR3nt: TGTGCCAGCAGCACCAACAGGGGGCTTAATGAAAAACTGTTTTTT
CDR3aa: CASSTNRGLNEKLFF

len: 17
j_gene: TRBJ2-3
d_gene: TRBD1
abundance: NA
v_gene: TRBV18
CDR3nt: TGTGCCAGCTCACCTCGAGGACAGGGGGCTGTCTCAGATACGCAGTATTTT
CDR3aa: CASSPRGQGAVSDTQYF

len: 16
j_gene: TRBJ2-5
d_gene: NA
abundance: NA
v_gene: TRBV10-3
CDR3nt: TGTGCCATCAGTTTTGGACTAGGACAGGGACGGGAGACCCAGTACTTC
CDR3aa: CAISFGLGQGRETQYF

len: 14
j_gene: TRBJ2-5
d_gene: NA
abundance: NA
v_gene: TRBV6-5
CDR3nt: TGTGCCAGCAGTAGGGTGGACACAAAAGAGACCCAGTACTTC
CDR3aa: CASSRVDTKETQYF

len: 14
j_gene: TRBJ2-1
d_gene: TRBD2
abundance: NA
v_gene: TRBV7-7
CDR3nt: TGTGCTAGCAGCACTAGCGGGGGGGCCAATGAGCAGTTCTTC
CDR3aa: CASSTSGGANEQFF

len: 15
j_gene: TRBJ1-1
d_gene: NA
abundance: NA
v_gene: TRBV6-6
CDR3nt: TGTGCCAGCAGCGAATCCCGGGGGGTGGGGACTGAAGCTTTCTTT
CDR3aa: CASSESRGVGTEAFF

len: 22
j_gene: TRBJ1-1
d_gene: TRBD1
abundance: NA
v_gene: TRBV5-1
CDR3nt: TGCGCCAGCAGGCTGACAGGGGGTAAATTTTCGGGTCTCTCGCCAATGAACACTGAAGCTTTCTTT
CDR3aa: CASRLTGGKFSGLSPMNTEAFF

len: 16
j_gene: TRBJ1-2
d_gene: NA
abundance: NA
v_gene: TRBV7-9
CDR3nt: TGTGCCAGCAGATCGGTACTTAGGGGCCGAAACTATGGCTACACCTTC
CDR3aa: CASRSVLRGRNYGYTF

len: 16
j_gene: TRBJ2-5
d_gene: TRBD2
abundance: NA
v_gene: TRBV9
CDR3nt: TGTGCCAGCAGCGTAGGACTAGCGGGGTCCCAAGAGACCCAGTACTTC
CDR3aa: CASSVGLAGSQETQYF

len: 14
j_gene: TRBJ2-1
d_gene: TRBD1
abundance: NA
v_gene: TRBV6-6
CDR3nt: TGTGCCAGCGGAAGACAGGGCCTTTACAATGAGCAGTTCTTC
CDR3aa: CASGRQGLYNEQFF

len: 15
j_gene: TRBJ1-5
d_gene: NA
abundance: NA
v_gene: TRBV11-2
CDR3nt: TGTGCCAGCAGCTTTAATTCAGGGGCCGATCAGCCCCAGCATTTT
CDR3aa: CASSFNSGADQPQHF

len: 17
j_gene: TRBJ2-7
d_gene: TRBD1
abundance: NA
v_gene: TRBV10-3
CDR3nt: TGTGCCATCAGTGCCACAACCGGGACAGGGAATTTCTACGAGCAGTACTTC
CDR3aa: CAISATTGTGNFYEQYF

len: 15
j_gene: TRBJ2-4
d_gene: TRBD1
abundance: few
v_gene: TRBV5-4
CDR3nt: TGTGCCAGCAGCGCACAGGGGGCTCGGGGAAACATTCAGTACTTC
CDR3aa: CASSAQGARGNIQYF

len: 15
j_gene: TRBJ1-3
d_gene: NA
abundance: NA
v_gene: TRBV7-8
CDR3nt: TGTGCCAGCATTCCCGCGCGAGACAGGGGAAACACCATATATTTT
CDR3aa: CASIPARDRGNTIYF

len: 13
j_gene: TRBJ2-5
d_gene: TRBD1
abundance: NA
v_gene: TRBV7-3
CDR3nt: TGTGCCAGCAGCCAGGGACAGGGGGAGGCCCAGTACTTC
CDR3aa: CASSQGQGEAQYF